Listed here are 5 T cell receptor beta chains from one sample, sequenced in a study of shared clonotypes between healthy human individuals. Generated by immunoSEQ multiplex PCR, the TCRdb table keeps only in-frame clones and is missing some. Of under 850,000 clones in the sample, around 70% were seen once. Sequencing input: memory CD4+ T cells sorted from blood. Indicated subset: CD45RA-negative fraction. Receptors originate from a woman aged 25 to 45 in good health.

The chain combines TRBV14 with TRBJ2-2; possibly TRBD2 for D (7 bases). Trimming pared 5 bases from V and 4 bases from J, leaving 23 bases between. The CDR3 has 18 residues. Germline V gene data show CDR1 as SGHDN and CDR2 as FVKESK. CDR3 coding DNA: TGTGCCAGCAGCGCGGGGGCTAGCGCTAAAGGGGTCACCGGGGAGCTGTTTTTT. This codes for CASSAGASAKGVTGELFF.

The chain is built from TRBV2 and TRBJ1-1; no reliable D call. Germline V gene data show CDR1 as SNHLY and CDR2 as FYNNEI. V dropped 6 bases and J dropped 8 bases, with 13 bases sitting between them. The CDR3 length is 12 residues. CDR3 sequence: CASRWRAEEAFF. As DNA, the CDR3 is TGTGCCAGCAGGTGGAGGGCGGAGGAAGCTTTCTTT.

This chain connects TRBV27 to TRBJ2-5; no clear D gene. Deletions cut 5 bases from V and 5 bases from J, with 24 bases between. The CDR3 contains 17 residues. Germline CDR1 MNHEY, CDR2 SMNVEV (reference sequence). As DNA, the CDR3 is TGTGCCAGCAGTCCCCCGCCGAGTCTTGGGCTTAGGGAGACCCAGTACTTC. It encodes CASSPPPSLGLRETQYF.

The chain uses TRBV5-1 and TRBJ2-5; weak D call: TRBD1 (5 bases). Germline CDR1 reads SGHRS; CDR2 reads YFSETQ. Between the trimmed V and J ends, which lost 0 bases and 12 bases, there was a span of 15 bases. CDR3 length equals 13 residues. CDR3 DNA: TGCGCCAGCAGCTTGGGACAGACCGGCTGGGAGTACTTC. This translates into CASSLGQTGWEYF.

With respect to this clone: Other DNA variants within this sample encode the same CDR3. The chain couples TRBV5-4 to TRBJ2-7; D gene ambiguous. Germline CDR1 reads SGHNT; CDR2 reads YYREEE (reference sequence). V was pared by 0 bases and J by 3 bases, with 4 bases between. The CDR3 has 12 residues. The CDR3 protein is CASSLDFYEQYF. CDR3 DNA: TGTGCCAGCAGCTTGGATTTCTACGAGCAGTACTTC.